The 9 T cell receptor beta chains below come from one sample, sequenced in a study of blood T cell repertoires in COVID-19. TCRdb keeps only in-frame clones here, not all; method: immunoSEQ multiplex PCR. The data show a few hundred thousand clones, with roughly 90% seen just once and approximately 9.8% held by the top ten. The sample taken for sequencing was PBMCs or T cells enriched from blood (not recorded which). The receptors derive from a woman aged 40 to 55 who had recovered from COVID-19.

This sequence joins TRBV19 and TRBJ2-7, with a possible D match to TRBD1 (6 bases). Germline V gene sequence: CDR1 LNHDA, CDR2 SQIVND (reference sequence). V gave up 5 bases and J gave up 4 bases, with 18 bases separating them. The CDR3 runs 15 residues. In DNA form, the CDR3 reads TGTGCCAGTAGTGTGGGAAGAGGGGGTTTGTACGAGCAGTACTTC. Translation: CASSVGRGGLYEQYF.

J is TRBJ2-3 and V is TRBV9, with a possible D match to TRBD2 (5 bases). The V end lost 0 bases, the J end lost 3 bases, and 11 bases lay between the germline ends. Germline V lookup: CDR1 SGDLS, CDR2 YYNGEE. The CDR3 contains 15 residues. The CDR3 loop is CASSVAGGRTDTQYF. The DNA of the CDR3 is TGTGCCAGCAGCGTAGCTGGAGGAAGGACAGATACGCAGTATTTT. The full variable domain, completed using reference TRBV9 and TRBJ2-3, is DSGVTQTPKHLITATGQRVTLRCSPRSGDLSVYWYQQSLDQGLQFLIQYYNGEERAKGNILERFSAQQFPDLHSELNLSSLELGDSALYFCASSVAGGRTDTQYFGPGTRLTVL.

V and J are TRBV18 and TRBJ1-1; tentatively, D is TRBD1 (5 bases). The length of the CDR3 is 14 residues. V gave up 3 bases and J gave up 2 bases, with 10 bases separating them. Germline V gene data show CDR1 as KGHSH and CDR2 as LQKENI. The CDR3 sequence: CASSPETENTEAFF. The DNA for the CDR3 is TGTGCCAGCTCACCCGAGACAGAAAACACTGAAGCTTTCTTT.

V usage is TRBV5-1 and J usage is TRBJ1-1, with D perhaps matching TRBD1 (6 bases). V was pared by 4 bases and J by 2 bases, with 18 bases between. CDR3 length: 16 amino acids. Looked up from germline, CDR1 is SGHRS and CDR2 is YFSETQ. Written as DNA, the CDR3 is TGCGCCAGCAGCCTTACCCCGGACAGACCTAACACTGAAGCTTTCTTT. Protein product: CASSLTPDRPNTEAFF.

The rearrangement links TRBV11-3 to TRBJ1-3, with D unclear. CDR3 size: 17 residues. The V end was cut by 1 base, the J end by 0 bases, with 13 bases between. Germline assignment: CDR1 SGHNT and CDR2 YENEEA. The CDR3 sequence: CASSLGGASSSGNTIYF. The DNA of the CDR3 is TGTGCCAGCAGCTTAGGGGGAGCTTCTAGCTCTGGAAACACCATATATTTT. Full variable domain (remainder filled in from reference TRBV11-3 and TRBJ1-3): EAGVVQSPRYKIIEKKQPVAFWCNPISGHNTLYWYLQNLGQGPELLIRYENEEAVDDSQLPKDRFSAERLKGVDSTLKIQPAELGDSAVYLCASSLGGASSSGNTIYFGEGSWLTVV.

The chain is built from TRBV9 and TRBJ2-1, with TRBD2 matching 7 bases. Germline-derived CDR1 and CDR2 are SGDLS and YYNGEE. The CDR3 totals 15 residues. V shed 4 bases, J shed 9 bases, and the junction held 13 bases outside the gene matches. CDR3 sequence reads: CASSFRGAGFSEQFF. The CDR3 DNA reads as TGTGCCAGCAGCTTCCGAGGAGCGGGGTTCAGTGAGCAGTTCTTC. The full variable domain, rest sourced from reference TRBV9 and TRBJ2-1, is DSGVTQTPKHLITATGQRVTLRCSPRSGDLSVYWYQQSLDQGLQFLIQYYNGEERAKGNILERFSAQQFPDLHSELNLSSLELGDSALYFCASSFRGAGFSEQFFGPGTRLTVL.

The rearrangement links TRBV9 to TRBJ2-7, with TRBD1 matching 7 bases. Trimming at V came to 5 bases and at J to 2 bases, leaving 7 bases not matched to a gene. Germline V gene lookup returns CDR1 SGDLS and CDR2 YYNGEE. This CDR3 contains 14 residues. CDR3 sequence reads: CASSARDRAYEQYF. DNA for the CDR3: TGTGCCAGCAGTGCCCGGGACAGAGCCTACGAGCAGTACTTC.

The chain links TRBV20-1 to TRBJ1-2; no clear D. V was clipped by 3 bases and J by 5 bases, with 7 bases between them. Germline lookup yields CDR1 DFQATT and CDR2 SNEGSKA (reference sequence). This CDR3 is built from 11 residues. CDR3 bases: TGCAGTGCTAGGCGGGATTATGGCTACACCTTC. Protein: CSARRDYGYTF.

CDR3 bases: TGTGCCAGTAGTCCGCGGACAGCGACGGGCAATCAGCCCCAGCATTTT. Its translation: CASSPRTATGNQPQHF. V and J are TRBV19 and TRBJ1-5; possibly TRBD1 for D (6 bases). The germline V gene encodes CDR1 LNHDA and CDR2 SQIVND (reference sequence). The CDR3 is made up of 16 amino acids. Trimming stripped 5 bases from V and 2 bases from J, with 16 bases between.